This is a list of T cell receptor beta chains from one sample in a study of blood T cell repertoires in COVID-19. Assay used: immunoSEQ multiplex PCR; TCRdb lists only in-frame clones, some missing. The sample consists of 370,000 or so clones, about 80% of them appearing once. The sequenced sample was peripheral blood. These receptors all come from a human donor with acute or convalescent COVID-19. The donor label of this sample is uncertain. Both conserved end residues are part of each CDR3. D genes are given only for firm matches. Rows give clone size only sometimes, using once, few, many, or a class for an expanded clone.

CDR3 DNA	CDR3 protein	D gene	V gene	J gene	clone size
TGTGCCAGCAGGGAGGGCCAAGAGACCCAGTACTTC	CASREGQETQYF	.	TRBV28	TRBJ2-5	.
TGTGCCAGCAGCCCGAGGGATAACTATGGCTACACCTTC	CASSPRDNYGYTF	.	TRBV7-9	TRBJ1-2	.
TGTGCCAGCAGCGTAGGTCGGGAACTAACCTATGGCTACACCTTC	CASSVGRELTYGYTF	.	TRBV9	TRBJ1-2	.
TGCGCCAGCAGGGAGGGAGGGGCGGGTGAGCAGTTCTTC	CASREGGAGEQFF	TRBD2	TRBV5-1	TRBJ2-1	.
TGTGCCAGCAGCTTAAGTTCTAGGGGCAAATCCTACGAGCAGTACTTC	CASSLSSRGKSYEQYF	.	TRBV7-2	TRBJ2-7	.
TGTGCCAGCAGTTTACATGTAGGGGGAGCTTTCTTT	CASSLHVGGAFF	.	TRBV7-8	TRBJ1-1	.
TGTGCCATCAGAAGCGACAGCGCTAACTATGGCTACACCTTC	CAIRSDSANYGYTF	.	TRBV10-3	TRBJ1-2	.
TGTGCCAGCAGCTTAGGGCAGGCGACTGAAGCTTTCTTT	CASSLGQATEAFF	.	TRBV11-3	TRBJ1-1	.
TGTGCCAGCAGTATAAGCAGGGCAGGGGAGCAGTTCTTC	CASSISRAGEQFF	.	TRBV4-2	TRBJ2-1	few
TGTGCCATCAGCAGGGACTACTATGGCTACACCTTC	CAISRDYYGYTF	.	TRBV10-3	TRBJ1-2	once
TGTGCTAGTGGTTTGGTACGGAGCTCCTACAATGAGCAGTTCTTC	CASGLVRSSYNEQFF	.	TRBV12-5	TRBJ2-1	few
TGTGCCAGCAACATTAACGACAGGGATGAAGCTTTCTTT	CASNINDRDEAFF	TRBD1	TRBV6-5	TRBJ1-1	.
TGCGCCAGCAGCTCAACAGGGGGCGGCTATGGCTACACCTTC	CASSSTGGGYGYTF	TRBD1	TRBV5-1	TRBJ1-2	.
TGTGCCAGCTGCTTCGGGGTTCCGGGCTCCTATAATTCACCCCTCCACTTT	CASCFGVPGSYNSPLHF	.	TRBV27	TRBJ1-6	.
TGTGCCAGCAGCTTGTCTAGGCAGGGCGGCACTGAAGCTTTCTTT	CASSLSRQGGTEAFF	.	TRBV5-5	TRBJ1-1	.
TGTGCCTGGAGTGTAGGACAGGGGCTCCGCTACACCTTC	CAWSVGQGLRYTF	TRBD1	TRBV30	TRBJ1-2	.
TGTGCCAGCTCACCACCCGACTCCATGAACACTGAAGCTTTCTTT	CASSPPDSMNTEAFF	.	TRBV18	TRBJ1-1	.
TGTGCCAGCTCGCCCCGGGCGGGTATCAGTCCTGGGGCCAACGTCCTGACTTTC	CASSPRAGISPGANVLTF	.	TRBV18	TRBJ2-6	once
TGTGCCAGCACAGGACAAACCAATCAGCCCCAGCATTTT	CASTGQTNQPQHF	.	TRBV6-5	TRBJ1-5	.
TGTGCCGCCCACAGGGGGACAACAGGGCTTGCTGAAGCTTTCTTT	CAAHRGTTGLAEAFF	TRBD1	TRBV10-3	TRBJ1-1	.
TGTGCCAGCACCTCACCGGACAGGGAGGGCTACACCTTC	CASTSPDREGYTF	TRBD1	TRBV5-6	TRBJ1-2	.
TGTGCCAGCAGCAATATCCCCGGGACAGGTCGGAGATACAATGAGCAGTTCTTC	CASSNIPGTGRRYNEQFF	TRBD1	TRBV27	TRBJ2-1	once
TGTGCCATCAGTGAGTCTCCCGGCTCCTACGAGCAGTACTTC	CAISESPGSYEQYF	.	TRBV10-3	TRBJ2-7	once
TGTGCCAGCGTAAACCCGACAGGGGCGAGGAGCACTGAAGCTTTCTTT	CASVNPTGARSTEAFF	TRBD1	TRBV7-2	TRBJ1-1	.
TGTGCCAGCAGTTATAGACTAGCGGGGCATGAGCAGTTCTTC	CASSYRLAGHEQFF	TRBD2	TRBV27	TRBJ2-1	.
TGTGCCAGCAGCCAAATCGAGTCGGAGACCCAGTACTTC	CASSQIESETQYF	.	TRBV14	TRBJ2-5	.
TGTGCCTGGAGCGAGCCTCTTAGCGGGAGGGCCGAGACCCAGTACTTC	CAWSEPLSGRAETQYF	TRBD2	TRBV30	TRBJ2-5	.
TGCAGCGTTGAAACTAGCGCCCGCCCCACAGATACGCAGTATTTT	CSVETSARPTDTQYF	TRBD2	TRBV29-1	TRBJ2-3	.
TGTGCCAGCAGCTTAGATCGGGTCTCCTACGAGCAGTACTTC	CASSLDRVSYEQYF	.	TRBV11-2	TRBJ2-7	.
TGTGCCAGCAGCGGTAGGACAGGGACGAACACCGGGGAGCTGTTTTTT	CASSGRTGTNTGELFF	TRBD1	TRBV5-5	TRBJ2-2	few
TGCGCCAGCAGCTTGGTGGGGCAGAATAATTCACCCCTCCACTTT	CASSLVGQNNSPLHF	.	TRBV5-1	TRBJ1-6	.
TGTGCCAGTAAGTCAACTCCACTAGCGGGGCCCACAGATACGCAGTATTTT	CASKSTPLAGPTDTQYF	TRBD2	TRBV19	TRBJ2-3	.
TGTGCCAGCAGCTTAGAGATCGGGAGGGACACCTTC	CASSLEIGRDTF	.	TRBV5-5	TRBJ1-2	.
TGTGCCAGCAGTGAACTAGCGGGAGGCTACAATGAGCAGTTCTTC	CASSELAGGYNEQFF	TRBD2	TRBV6-1	TRBJ2-1	few
TGTGCCAGTAGTCCCGGCTCAGGGGGAACGGGGTACGAGCAGTACTTC	CASSPGSGGTGYEQYF	TRBD1	TRBV19	TRBJ2-7	.
TGTGCCACCAGTGATTTCGAAACGGAAGCTAGGGGGACCCAGTACTTC	CATSDFETEARGTQYF	.	TRBV24-1	TRBJ2-5	.
TGCGCCAGCAGCCAAGATTGGACAGCGTACACCGGGGAGCTGTTTTTT	CASSQDWTAYTGELFF	.	TRBV4-1	TRBJ2-2	.
TGTGCCAGCACCACCACGACAGGGAACCCTTACGAGCAGTACTTC	CASTTTTGNPYEQYF	TRBD1	TRBV6-6	TRBJ2-7	.
TGTGCCAGCAGGCCGAGACCAAGGGACAGGGAAAGGAAATGTGAGTATGGCTACACCTTC	CASRPRPRDRERKCEYGYTF	TRBD1	TRBV14	TRBJ1-2	once
TGTGCCAGCAGTACTGCGACTTCAATACACACTGAAGCTTTCTTT	CASSTATSIHTEAFF	.	TRBV6-5	TRBJ1-1	.
TGTGCCAGCAGCCCGGACTGGGGGGAGGGAAGTGCCTACAATGAGCAGTTCTTC	CASSPDWGEGSAYNEQFF	TRBD2	TRBV5-6	TRBJ2-1	.
TGTGCCAGCAGCCACAGGATGAGTGGGGGCCAATGGGCCCAGTACTTC	CASSHRMSGGQWAQYF	.	TRBV11-2	TRBJ2-5	.
TGTGCCAGCAGCCAAACGACAGGGGGGAATGAGCAGTTCTTC	CASSQTTGGNEQFF	TRBD1	TRBV4-2	TRBJ2-1	.
TGTGCCAGTAGTCCAAACTCAGGGTATGGCTACACCTTC	CASSPNSGYGYTF	.	TRBV19	TRBJ1-2	.
TGTGCCAGCAGCTTAGCGCTAGGGGGACCTGGGGCCAACGTCCTGACTTTC	CASSLALGGPGANVLTF	.	TRBV7-9	TRBJ2-6	.
TGCGCCAGCAGCCCTTGGGGCGGATTACAGAATCTAAACGAGCAGTACTTC	CASSPWGGLQNLNEQYF	.	TRBV5-1	TRBJ2-7	.
TGTGCCAGCAGTTATCAGGGGGCGGTGGAGACCCAGTACTTC	CASSYQGAVETQYF	TRBD1	TRBV6-5	TRBJ2-5	.
TGTGCCAGCTCACCACGGGACAGACTATTATCAAACACCGGGGAGCTGTTTTTT	CASSPRDRLLSNTGELFF	TRBD1	TRBV18	TRBJ2-2	.